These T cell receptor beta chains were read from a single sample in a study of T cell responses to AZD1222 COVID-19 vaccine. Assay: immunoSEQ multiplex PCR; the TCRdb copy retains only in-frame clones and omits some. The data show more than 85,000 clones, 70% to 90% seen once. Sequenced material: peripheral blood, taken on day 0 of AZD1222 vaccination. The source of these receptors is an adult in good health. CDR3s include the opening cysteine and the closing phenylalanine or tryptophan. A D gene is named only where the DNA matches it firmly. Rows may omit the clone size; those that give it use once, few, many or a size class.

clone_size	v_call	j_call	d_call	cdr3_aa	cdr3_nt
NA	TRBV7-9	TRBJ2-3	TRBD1	CASSFIQGELSTDTQYF	TGTGCCAGCAGTTTTATACAGGGGGAGTTAAGCACAGATACGCAGTATTTT
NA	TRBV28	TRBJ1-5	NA	CASIGGQVNQPQHF	TGTGCCAGCATAGGGGGGCAGGTCAATCAGCCCCAGCATTTT
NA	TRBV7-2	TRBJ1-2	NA	CASSLAGTDYGYTF	TGTGCCAGCAGCTTAGCCGGGACGGACTATGGCTACACCTTC
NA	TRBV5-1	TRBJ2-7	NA	CASSPAGYEQYF	TGCGCCAGCAGCCCTGCCGGCTACGAGCAGTACTTC
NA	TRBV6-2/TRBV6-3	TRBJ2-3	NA	CASSYELSRDIRTDTQYF	TGTGCCAGCAGTTACGAACTCTCCCGGGACATCCGCACAGATACGCAGTATTTT
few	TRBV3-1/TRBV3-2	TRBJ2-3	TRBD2	CASSQDWTGGATDTQYF	TGTGCCAGCAGCCAAGATTGGACGGGAGGAGCCACAGATACGCAGTATTTT
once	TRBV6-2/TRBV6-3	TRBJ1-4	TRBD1	CASSGQAVYEKLFF	TGTGCCAGCAGCGGACAGGCGGTGTATGAAAAACTGTTTTTT
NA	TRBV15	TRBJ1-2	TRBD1	CATSTPGQLNYGYTF	TGTGCCACCAGCACGCCGGGACAGTTAAACTATGGCTACACCTTC
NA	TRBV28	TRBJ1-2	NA	CASSLGGFNYGYTF	TGTGCCAGCAGTCTGGGGGGCTTTAACTATGGCTACACCTTC
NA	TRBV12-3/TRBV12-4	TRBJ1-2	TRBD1	CASSPQGVDGYTF	TGTGCCAGCAGTCCTCAGGGGGTAGATGGCTACACCTTC